This T cell receptor (beta chain) was profiled in a study of blood T cell repertoires in COVID-19. Libraries were prepared by immunoSEQ multiplex PCR; TCRdb keeps only in-frame clonotypes and omits some of them. Here the sample spans under 300,000 clones, around four fifths being singletons. Note on this clone: Other DNA sequences within the sample encode an identical CDR3.

The CDR3 spans 12 residues. V was trimmed by 4 bases and J by 5 bases, leaving 8 bases between them. This clonotype was obtained from a woman aged 60-75 years with active or convalescent COVID-19. Material: peripheral blood. The chain employs TRBV12-3 or TRBV12-4 and TRBJ1-2; TRBD1 is a possible D gene (5 bases). In nucleotides, the CDR3 is TGTGCCAGCAGTTCGCAGGGATATGGCTACACCTTC. It yields the protein CASSSQGYGYTF.